These 25 T cell receptor beta chains came from one sample sequenced in a study of T cell responses to AZD1222 COVID-19 vaccine. Produced via immunoSEQ multiplex PCR; TCRdb's table is partial and in-frame only. The repertoire holds 90,000 to 100,000 clones, with over 75% as singletons. The sequencing here drew on peripheral blood, taken 28 days after the second AZD1222 dose. All receptors derive from an adult who received the AZD1222 COVID-19 vaccine.

The gene calls are TRBV13 and TRBJ1-1; D is possibly TRBD1 (5 bases). Germline V gene lookup returns CDR1 PRHDT and CDR2 FYEKMQ (reference sequence). The CDR3 length is 16 residues. Trimming took off 5 bases at V and 0 bases at J, with 16 bases between the two ends. CDR3 loop: CASSPGRGTLNTEAFF. The CDR3 nucleotides are TGTGCCAGCAGCCCAGGACGGGGGACCCTGAACACTGAAGCTTTCTTT.

The rearrangement links TRBV29-1 to TRBJ2-5; D may be TRBD1 or TRBD2 (7 bases each). The CDR3 totals 12 residues. Germline V gene sequence: CDR1 SQVTM, CDR2 ANQGSEA. V was clipped by 7 bases and J by 5 bases, with 14 bases between them. The DNA of the CDR3 is TGCAGCGGTCAGGGGGGGCTTGAGACCCAGTACTTC. Protein sequence: CSGQGGLETQYF.

The chain carries TRBV15 and TRBJ1-5; D ambiguous. Germline assignment: CDR1 LNHNV and CDR2 YYDKDF (reference sequence). Deletions cut 1 base from V and 4 bases from J, with 11 bases between. CDR3 size: 15 residues. The CDR3 region is CATSRAGMGNQPQHF. Here the CDR3 DNA reads TGTGCCACCAGCAGAGCCGGTATGGGTAATCAGCCCCAGCATTTT.

This clone has only one observation. This chain connects TRBV6-6 to TRBJ1-3; D gene uncertain. Trimming left V 1 base short and J 0 bases short, with 10 bases between. The CDR3 contains 16 residues. Germline loops: CDR1 MNHNY, CDR2 SVGAGI (reference sequence). The CDR3 loop is CASSYLQTNSGNTIYF. The CDR3 region has the DNA TGTGCCAGCAGTTACTTACAGACTAACTCTGGAAACACCATATATTTT.

The rearrangement uses TRBV18 and TRBJ2-1, with D possibly TRBD2 on 6 matching bases. V lost 3 bases and J 4 bases, leaving 10 bases between the germline ends. The CDR3 consists of 14 residues. Germline V CDR1 and CDR2: KGHSH, LQKENI. CDR3 sequence reads: CASSPTGGYNEQFF. The CDR3, as DNA: TGTGCCAGCTCACCCACCGGGGGATACAATGAGCAGTTCTTC.

The chain is built from TRBV4-1 and TRBJ1-5; D not certain. Trimming cost V 3 bases and J 1 base, with 7 bases left between them. CDR3 length: 14 amino acids. From germline, CDR1 is MGHRA and CDR2 YSYEKL. The CDR3 DNA follows: TGCGCCAGCAGCCAGGTGGGGAGCAATCAGCCCCAGCATTTT. Translating it yields CASSQVGSNQPQHF.

V gene TRBV27 combines with J gene TRBJ2-3; D is undetermined. The CDR3 totals 15 residues. Germline V CDR1 and CDR2: MNHEY, SMNVEV (reference sequence). Trimming cost V 2 bases and J 0 bases, with 9 bases left between them. The CDR3 DNA sequence: TGTGCCAGCAGTTTAACTGCCAGAAGCACAGATACGCAGTATTTT. The encoded protein is CASSLTARSTDTQYF.

CDR3 DNA: TGTGCCAGCAGCCAGGAGAGGAAGCAGTTCTTC. Its translation: CASSQERKQFF. V is TRBV3-1 (or the pseudogene TRBV3-2) and J is TRBJ2-1; D uncertain. Trimming left V 3 bases short and J 11 bases short, with 8 bases between. Germline CDR1 is LGHDT and CDR2 is YNNKEL (reference sequence). This CDR3 comprises 11 residues.

V gene TRBV10-3 combines with J gene TRBJ2-7, with unresolved D. V was cut by 7 bases and J by 5 bases, with 21 bases left in between. This CDR3 spans 15 amino acids. Germline values: CDR1 ENHRY, CDR2 SYGVKD. CDR3 sequence (DNA): TGTGCCATCATGGACGCTGGCTCCTACTCGGACGAGCAGTACTTC. Amino acids: CAIMDAGSYSDEQYF.

V is TRBV2 and J is TRBJ2-7; D uncertain. Germline V gives CDR1 SNHLY, CDR2 FYNNEI. V was trimmed by 8 bases and J by 3 bases, leaving 14 bases between them. CDR3 size: 13 residues. Written as DNA, the CDR3 is TGTGCCAGCGAATGGGATTTCAACTACGAGCAGTACTTC. This gives the protein CASEWDFNYEQYF.

The chain is built from TRBV20-1 and TRBJ1-2; D is perhaps TRBD1 (6 bases). This CDR3 spans 14 amino acids. Trimming left V 3 bases short and J 5 bases short, with 16 bases between. Germline CDR1 reads DFQATT; CDR2 reads SNEGSKA (reference sequence). CDR3 sequence (DNA): TGCAGTGCTAGTGCCAGACAGGTTTATTATGGCTACACCTTC. Translated: CSASARQVYYGYTF.

The chain carries TRBV5-1 and TRBJ2-3; either TRBD1 or TRBD2 may supply D (5 bases each). Germline V CDR1 and CDR2: SGHRS, YFSETQ. V lost 4 bases and J lost 0, with 9 bases in between. The CDR3 consists of 14 residues. The CDR3 protein is CASSGGTSTDTQYF. Here the CDR3 DNA reads TGCGCCAGCAGCGGGGGAACTAGCACAGATACGCAGTATTTT.

The rearrangement links TRBV12-5 to TRBJ1-2; D is possibly TRBD1 (6 bases). Germline V gene lookup returns CDR1 LGHNT and CDR2 FRNRAP. The CDR3 covers 14 residues. V was trimmed by 7 bases and J by 2 bases, leaving 14 bases between them. The CDR3 DNA reads TGTGCTAGTGCCTCGGGGGCCAGGAACTATGGCTACACCTTC. Translation gives CASASGARNYGYTF.

The V call is TRBV7-8, the J call TRBJ2-5; 7 nucleotides align to TRBD1. The CDR3 loop spans 15 amino acids. V gave up 5 bases and J gave up 5 bases; unmatched junction bases: 11. Germline lookup yields CDR1 SGHVS and CDR2 FQNEAQ. The CDR3 reads CASSILRQGGETQYF. DNA of the CDR3: TGTGCCAGCAGCATTCTGAGACAGGGCGGGGAGACCCAGTACTTC.

V usage is TRBV19 and J usage is TRBJ1-6, with D possibly being TRBD1 (5 bases). V lost 4 bases, J lost 5 bases, and 15 bases lay in between. Germline V gives CDR1 LNHDA, CDR2 SQIVND (reference sequence). The CDR3 runs 16 residues. Here the CDR3 DNA reads TGTGCCAGTAGTACAGGGTTCGAAAGCCATAATTCACCCCTCCACTTT. This sequence encodes CASSTGFESHNSPLHF.

The V and J genes are TRBV5-1 and TRBJ2-1; D might be TRBD1 (6 bases). Between the trimmed V and J ends, which lost 7 bases and 4 bases, there was a span of 15 bases. The CDR3 length is 14 residues. The germline V gene encodes CDR1 SGHRS and CDR2 YFSETQ. CDR3 protein: CASGTGQPYNEQFF. CDR3 nucleotides: TGCGCCAGCGGAACGGGACAACCTTACAATGAGCAGTTCTTC.

This clone appeared once. This sequence joins TRBV7-6 and TRBJ1-2, with 9 bases that match TRBD1. V dropped 4 bases and J dropped 2; count of bases not matched to a gene: 2. The length of the CDR3 is 14 residues. Germline CDR1 SGHVS, CDR2 FNYEAQ. The chain's CDR3 is CASSSGTGNYGYTF. DNA for the CDR3: TGTGCCAGCAGCTCGGGGACAGGGAACTATGGCTACACCTTC.

Only a few counts were recorded for this clone. The chain joins TRBV28 to TRBJ1-1, with D tentatively TRBD1 (6 bases). The CDR3 spans 12 residues. Germline V gives CDR1 MDHEN, CDR2 SYDVKM. V lost 6 bases and J 5 bases, leaving 10 bases between the germline ends. The CDR3 reads CASSWGRTEAFF. As DNA, the CDR3 is TGTGCCAGCAGCTGGGGGCGAACTGAAGCTTTCTTT. Using reference TRBV28 and TRBJ1-1 for the parts outside the CDR3, the full variable domain is DVKVTQSSRYLVKRTGEKVFLECVQDMDHENMFWYRQDPGLGLRLIYFSYDVKMKEKGDIPEGYSVSREKKERFSLILESASTNQTSMYLCASSWGRTEAFFGQGTRLTVV.

The chain combines TRBV19 with TRBJ1-2; D gene uncertain. The CDR3 runs to 13 residues. V dropped 6 bases and J dropped 2 bases, with 10 bases sitting between them. From germline, CDR1 is LNHDA and CDR2 SQIVND (reference sequence). DNA of the CDR3: TGTGCCAGTAGAACGGACCGAAACTATGGCTACACCTTC. This codes for CASRTDRNYGYTF.

The chain combines TRBV9 with TRBJ2-1; 8 bases match TRBD2. CDR3 length: 16 amino acids. The ends lost 4 bases at V and 7 bases at J; junction bases unmatched: 13. Germline loops: CDR1 SGDLS, CDR2 YYNGEE. The CDR3 DNA sequence: TGTGCCAGCAGCACCCACCGCGGGACTAGGTGGAATGAGCAGTTCTTC. Protein product: CASSTHRGTRWNEQFF.

The chain carries TRBV29-1 and TRBJ1-3; D ambiguous. This CDR3 has 13 amino acids. With 5 bases removed from V and 5 bases from J, the gap between germline ends came to 13 bases. Germline V lookup: CDR1 SQVTM, CDR2 ANQGSEA. CDR3 loop: CSVRVPRRNTIYF. Written as DNA, the CDR3 is TGCAGCGTTCGTGTCCCACGACGAAACACCATATATTTT.

The chain is built from TRBV28 and TRBJ2-7; 9 positions agree with TRBD2. Germline CDR1 reads MDHEN; CDR2 reads SYDVKM. The CDR3 length is 13 residues. J was trimmed by 6 bases and V by 5 bases; bases with no gene match: 5. CDR3 sequence: CASSAGTSIEQYF. The CDR3 nucleotides read TGTGCCAGCAGTGCCGGGACTAGCATCGAGCAGTACTTC.

The V call is TRBV7-9, the J call TRBJ2-5; D not certain. There are 13 residues in the CDR3. In germline, CDR1 is SEHNR, CDR2 FQNEAQ (reference sequence). Trimming left V 1 base short and J 4 bases short, with 7 bases between. This CDR3 reads CASSLEGGETQYF. As DNA, the CDR3 is TGTGCCAGCAGCTTAGAGGGCGGAGAGACCCAGTACTTC.

CDR3 loop: CASSPMTSGLAKNIQYF. CDR3 coding DNA: TGTGCCAGCAGTCCGATGACTAGCGGCCTAGCCAAAAACATTCAGTACTTC. J is TRBJ2-4 and V is TRBV27; 9 nucleotides agree with TRBD2. CDR3 length: 17 amino acids. Trimming took 5 bases from V and 0 from J; bases not matched to a gene: 8. Germline V gene data show CDR1 as MNHEY and CDR2 as SMNVEV (reference sequence).

V usage is TRBV3-1 (or the pseudogene TRBV3-2) and J usage is TRBJ2-3; 8 bases align to TRBD2. Trimming cost V 6 bases and J 5 bases; bases outside gene matches: 10. Germline V gives CDR1 LGHDT, CDR2 YNNKEL (reference sequence). This CDR3 has 15 residues. CDR3 residues: CASSDRGGQGDTQYF. CDR3 nucleotide sequence: TGTGCCAGCAGTGACCGGGGGGGCCAGGGAGATACGCAGTATTTT.